The 18 T cell receptor beta chains below come from one sample, sequenced in a study of blood T cell repertoires in COVID-19. TCRdb's copy holds only in-frame clones and misses some; the assay was immunoSEQ multiplex PCR. This sample carries under 150,000 clones, just under 85% of them seen once, and the ten largest clones take 3%. The specimen sequenced was peripheral blood. The source is a woman aged 40-49 years with active or convalescent COVID-19.

The rearrangement uses TRBV19 and TRBJ2-4, with D possibly TRBD1 on 6 matching bases. Per germline, CDR1 LNHDA and CDR2 SQIVND (reference sequence). The CDR3 length is 18 residues. The V and J ends lost 1 base and 0 bases respectively, with 16 bases between them. Here the CDR3 DNA reads TGTGCCAGTAGTATAGGTCCCAGGGGAGCGGTAGCCAAAAACATTCAGTACTTC. Translated: CASSIGPRGAVAKNIQYF. Based on the CDR3 plus reference TRBV19 and TRBJ2-4, the full variable domain is DGGITQSPKYLFRKEGQNVTLSCEQNLNHDAMYWYRQDPGQGLRLIYYSQIVNDFQKGDIAEGYSVSREKKESFPLTVTSAQKNPTAFYLCASSIGPRGAVAKNIQYFGAGTRLSVL.

This chain joins TRBV27 and TRBJ1-2, with D maybe TRBD1 (5 bases). The CDR3 is made up of 12 amino acids. V dropped 4 bases and J dropped 7 bases, with 10 bases sitting between them. CDR1 MNHEY and CDR2 SMNVEV come from the germline V gene (reference sequence). The CDR3 nucleotides read TGTGCCAGCAGTTCAGGGCTCGCTGGCTACACCTTC. Translated: CASSSGLAGYTF.

V gene TRBV2 combines with J gene TRBJ1-3, with TRBD1 as a possible D gene (6 bases). V lost 5 bases and J 3 bases, leaving 14 bases between the germline ends. Germline CDR1 SNHLY, CDR2 FYNNEI. The CDR3 totals 15 residues. The CDR3, as DNA: TGTGCCAGCAGTCTACAGGGTAGCTTTGGAAACACCATATATTTT. This encodes CASSLQGSFGNTIYF.

The chain couples TRBV5-4 to TRBJ2-1, with 7 bases identical to TRBD1. This CDR3 has 16 residues. V lost 0 bases to trimming and J lost 2 bases; unmatched junction nucleotides: 5. Per the germline V gene, CDR1 is SGHNT and CDR2 is YYREEE (reference sequence). CDR3 bases: TGTGCCAGCAGCTTGGTCAGGGGGACCACCTACAATGAGCAGTTCTTC. Translating it yields CASSLVRGTTYNEQFF.

V and J are TRBV6-6 and TRBJ2-7; 14 nucleotides line up with TRBD2. The CDR3 extends over 16 amino acids. In germline, CDR1 is MNHNY, CDR2 SVGAGI (reference sequence). Trimming cost V 1 base and J 6 bases; bases outside gene matches: 5. CDR3 bases: TGTGCCAGCAGTTACTACCCCGGGACTAGCGGGAGCGAGCAGTACTTC. It is translated as CASSYYPGTSGSEQYF.

This clone was observed once. J is TRBJ1-2 and V is TRBV7-9; possible D gene TRBD1, 6 bases. The CDR3 consists of 13 residues. Germline lookup yields CDR1 SEHNR and CDR2 FQNEAQ (reference sequence). CDR3 amino acids: CRWDKANNYGYTF. CDR3 nucleotide sequence: TGTAGGTGGGACAAGGCGAACAACTATGGCTACACCTTC. Variable domain in full (rest from reference TRBV7-9 and TRBJ1-2): DTGVSQNPRHKITKRGQNVTFRCDPISEHNRLYWYRQTLGQGPEFLTYFQNEAQLEKSRLLSDRFSAERPKGSFSTLEIQRTEQGDSAMYLCRWDKANNYGYTFGSGTRLTVV.

CDR3 residues: CASIQSGTYGYTF. The CDR3 nucleotides are TGTGCCAGCATCCAGAGCGGCACCTATGGCTACACCTTC. This chain uses TRBV28 with TRBJ1-2; no reliable D call. The CDR3 has 13 residues. Germline V gene lookup returns CDR1 MDHEN and CDR2 SYDVKM. Trimming pared 7 bases from V and 4 bases from J, leaving 13 bases between.

CDR3 DNA sequence: TGTGCCATTCCCCGGCGGGAGGGCCGCCACAATGAGCAGTTCTTC. Amino acids: CAIPRREGRHNEQFF. This chain links TRBV10-3 with TRBJ2-1; 9 nucleotides line up with TRBD2. From germline, CDR1 is ENHRY and CDR2 SYGVKD. V trimming: 9 bases; J trimming: 5 bases; junction bases outside the gene matches: 11. The CDR3 is made up of 15 amino acids.

The CDR3 coding sequence is TGTGCCAGCAGTGGGAGTCCCTACGAGCAGTACTTC. It encodes CASSGSPYEQYF. This chain connects TRBV27 to TRBJ2-7, with D tentatively TRBD2 (5 bases). V was cut by 5 bases and J by 2 bases, with 7 bases left in between. The CDR3 is 12 amino acids. Germline V lookup: CDR1 MNHEY, CDR2 SMNVEV (reference sequence).

The chain has TRBV7-2 and TRBJ2-3; the D gene is possibly TRBD1 (5 bases). The CDR3 contains 14 residues. CDR1 and CDR2 (germline): SGHTA, FQGNSA. The V end lost 0 bases, the J end lost 3 bases, and 7 bases lay between the germline ends. The CDR3 sequence is CASSLAGPTDTQYF. Written as DNA, the CDR3 is TGTGCCAGCAGCTTAGCGGGGCCTACAGATACGCAGTATTTT.

This clone has only one observation. The V and J genes are TRBV7-9 and TRBJ2-4; the D gene is possibly TRBD1 (6 bases). This CDR3 region has 18 residues. V lost 5 bases and J 0 bases, leaving 20 bases between the germline ends. Germline assignment: CDR1 SEHNR and CDR2 FQNEAQ (reference sequence). The CDR3 DNA reads as TGTGCCAGCAGCCCTCCCGACCCTCGAGGGGGAGCCAAAAACATTCAGTACTTC. This codes for CASSPPDPRGGAKNIQYF.

The V and J genes are TRBV6-5 and TRBJ2-5; 7 bases line up with TRBD2. This CDR3 is 15 amino acids long. V shed 8 bases and J 3 bases; nucleotides not matched to a gene: 12. CDR1 is MNHEY and CDR2 is SVGAGI in the germline V gene. This chain's CDR3 is CASRRGGGGEETQYF. The CDR3, as DNA: TGTGCCAGCCGCCGCGGTGGCGGGGGAGAAGAGACCCAGTACTTC.

The chain joins TRBV5-1 to TRBJ2-2, with 14 bases fitting TRBD2. Germline V gene lookup returns CDR1 SGHRS and CDR2 YFSETQ. This CDR3 region has 17 residues. Unmatched junction bases numbered 6, after V lost 3 bases and J lost 5 bases. The chain's CDR3 is CASSWGTSGSGTGELFF. CDR3 nucleotide sequence: TGCGCCAGCAGCTGGGGGACTAGCGGGAGTGGGACCGGGGAGCTGTTTTTT.

V usage is TRBV11-1 and J usage is TRBJ1-5; D gene uncertain. CDR1 and CDR2 (germline): SGHAT, FQDESV (reference sequence). The CDR3 spans 12 residues. Deletions cut 7 bases from V and 2 bases from J, with 6 bases between. CDR3 nucleotide sequence: TGTGCCAGCACTGAGGGCAATCAGCCCCAGCATTTT. Its protein product is CASTEGNQPQHF. Full variable domain (outside the CDR3, taken from reference TRBV11-1 and TRBJ1-5): EAEVAQSPRYKITEKSQAVAFWCDPISGHATLYWYRQILGQGPELLVQFQDESVVDDSQLPKDRFSAERLKGVDSTLKIQPAELGDSAMYLCASTEGNQPQHFGDGTRLSIL.

This clone came up a few times. The V call is TRBV6-5, the J call TRBJ1-1; tentatively, D is TRBD1 (6 bases). This CDR3 is built from 15 residues. Trimming shortened V by 2 bases and J by 9 bases, and 19 bases separated the two germline ends. CDR1 is MNHEY, CDR2 SVGAGI, per germline. In DNA form, the CDR3 reads TGTGCCAGCAGTTACGCCCTTTCGGGGCAGGGGAAAGCTTTCTTT. It is translated as CASSYALSGQGKAFF.

The V call is TRBV5-1, the J call TRBJ1-1; 9 positions agree with TRBD1. Trimming at V came to 7 bases and at J to 4 bases, leaving 2 bases not matched to a gene. Germline V gene data show CDR1 as SGHRS and CDR2 as YFSETQ. CDR3 length: 12 residues. The chain's CDR3 is CASLTGGTEAFF. The CDR3 bases are TGCGCCAGCTTGACAGGGGGCACTGAAGCTTTCTTT.

V is TRBV28 and J is TRBJ1-1; 7 bases fit TRBD1. Germline V lookup: CDR1 MDHEN, CDR2 SYDVKM. J lost 1 base, V lost 6 bases, and 5 bases had no gene match. The CDR3 contains 14 residues. The chain's CDR3 is CASSYSGGNTEAFF. CDR3 in DNA: TGTGCCAGCAGCTATTCAGGGGGGAACACTGAAGCTTTCTTT.

The chain couples TRBV19 to TRBJ1-5, with D hard to call. CDR1 and CDR2 (germline): LNHDA, SQIVND (reference sequence). The CDR3 has 13 residues. V gave up 6 bases and J gave up 5 bases, with 11 bases separating them. In DNA form, the CDR3 reads TGTGCCAGTAGGCGGTCGCAAGATCAGCCCCAGCATTTT. This encodes CASRRSQDQPQHF.